This TCR beta chain is drawn from a study of blood T cell repertoires in COVID-19 (dated by TCRdb to 2020 to 2021). Concerning the study at large: The collaborator samples originated in the United States, Italy and Spain and spanned the acute and convalescent phases of COVID-19. The prospective study material was composed of cDNA or gDNA derived from T cells, B-cell-depleted T cells, or PBMCs. The dataset comprised deeply sampled blood TCRbeta repertoires from subjects exposed to, actively infected with, or recovered from COVID-19. The repertoires were made available in a free public database intended to serve as a resource for research on the immune response to SARS-CoV-2. The samples were drawn from the first 160 participants of the ongoing ImmuneRACE study and from 1,254 subjects provided by 6 global collaborators. Sample metadata almost always included a de-identified subject ID, COVID-19 status, age in years and sex. Where HLA class I and class II types were available, the types were taken from metadata supplied by the sample provider, not from assay-based typing.

The immunoSEQ Assay, a bias-controlled multiplex PCR, was used to amplify TCRbeta CDR3 regions from genomic DNA. The paper's data handling went like this. The number of nucleated cells in each sample was estimated from the amplification of reference gene primers within the assay. To quantify the absolute abundance of each unique TCRbeta CDR3 rearrangement, sequence reads were collapsed and filtered. For each sample, productive Simpson clonality was calculated by taking the square root of Simpson's diversity index across productive rearrangements. TCRdb stores this immuneACCESS table with in-frame sequences only. Part of the clones is absent; in the studies checked, under half of the shortfall reflects unresolved V genes, and no reason is known for the rest. V, J and clone size are those of that table, while D and trimming were read from the DNA. In this sample the table shows 410,000 or so clones, 86% of which occur a single time. The ten largest clones take up around 1.4% of the sample.

Overall results and qualifications from the work: The quantity of clinical and demographic metadata differed by source and by participant and was supplied without curation.

The CDR3 spans 15 residues, from the cysteine through the phenylalanine. Only the CDR3 region is kept as DNA, spanning 45 bases read in frame from base 1. From the germline V gene, CDR1 is MNHNS and CDR2 is SASEGT. Concerning this clone: The target of this receptor is not known. One end of the junction is discordant with germline, which a read error may explain.

Whole blood was collected in K2EDTA tubes by collaborating institutions according to the institutions' own protocols. For TCRbeta analysis, collaborators shipped samples in one of three forms: frozen whole blood, isolated PBMCs, or DNA extracted from either of those sample types. This sequence uses TRBV6-1 and TRBJ2-5; a tentative D match to TRBD2 spans 6 bases. The receptor's source is a woman in her twenties or thirties with active or convalescent COVID-19. Material for sequencing was peripheral blood. CDR3 loop: CASSEGTVYQETQYF. The nucleotide sequence is given as TGTGCCAGCAGCGAAGGGACTGTGTACCAAGAGACCCAGTACTTC.